This TCR beta chain was obtained from a study of T cells in Graves' hyperthyroidism and ophthalmopathy. This clonotype was seen ten or more times. The CDR3 is 13 residues long. The V and J ends lost 2 bases and 3 bases, in that order; junction bases with no gene match: 1. In germline, CDR1 is MNHNY, CDR2 SVGAGI (reference sequence). TCR beta CDR3 regions were amplified from RNA. The HTBI primer set drove a first-round RT-PCR of the TCR CDR3. TCRdb fed the multiplex PCR reads into MiXCR, producing one record per CDR3 protein. Of 730,000 or so distinct CDR3 sequences in the sample, roughly a sixth were seen once.

The origin of this receptor is a woman aged 50 to 65 with Graves' hyperthyroidism that later progressed to Graves' ophthalmopathy. The chain couples TRBV6-6 to TRBJ2-7; 7 bases line up with TRBD1. Specimen: blood. The CDR3 protein is CASSYGDSYEQYF. Here the CDR3 DNA reads TGTGCCAGCAGTTACGGGGACAGCTACGAGCAGTACTTC.